The source of this TCR beta chain is a study of T cell repertoires in cytomegalovirus infection. Whole-study context: Public signatures in TCR beta pointed to CMV infection and matching HLA type. General study results and limits: Cumulative public TCR beta family frequency identified carriers of CMV plus the relevant HLA.

TCRdb redid the calling of the reads with MiXCR, one entry per CDR3 protein. The profile shows about 770,000 distinct CDR3 sequences, roughly 29% of them singletons. Germline V CDR1 and CDR2: SGHDT, YYEEEE. The CDR3 contains 12 residues. V was cut by 5 bases and J by 1 base, with 6 bases left in between. About this clonotype itself: Its antigen is still unknown.

The chain carries TRBV5-6 and TRBJ1-1; D is ambiguous. Sequencing was performed on cultured CD8+ T cells from PBMCs, taken from culture after CMV antigen stimulation. This clonotype was obtained from a human donor in good health (CMV status not recorded). Some clones in this sample may be carry-over from other donors' samples. CDR3 in DNA: TGTGCCAGCAGGACACCGAACACTGAAGCTTTCTTT. Translated: CASRTPNTEAFF. Full variable domain (rest looked up from reference TRBV5-6 and TRBJ1-1): DAGVTQSPTHLIKTRGQQVTLRCSPKSGHDTVSWYQQALGQGPQFIFQYYEEEERQRGNFPDRFSGHQFPNYSSELNVNALLLGDSALYLCASRTPNTEAFFGQGTRLTVV.